A selection of T cell receptor beta chains follows, all from one sample in a study of blood T cell repertoires in COVID-19. TCRdb keeps only in-frame clones here, not all; method: immunoSEQ multiplex PCR. The sample carries about 150,000 clones, approximately 80% recorded once. Input material: peripheral blood. All receptors derive from a woman aged 55-69 years with COVID-19, enrolled during active disease. Each CDR3 is given with its conserved first and last residue. D genes are given only for firm matches. Not every row has a clone size; where given, it reads once, few, many or a size class.

clone_size j_call v_call d_call cdr3_aa cdr3_nt
. TRBJ1-2 TRBV6-1 . CASSEPERRITLHYGYTF TGTGCCAGCAGTGAACCAGAGCGACGTATCACTCTCCACTATGGCTACACCTTC
few TRBJ2-2 TRBV10-1 . CASTSGNTGELFF TGCGCCAGTACCAGCGGGAACACCGGGGAGCTGTTTTTT
. TRBJ2-1 TRBV7-3 TRBD2 CASSLNRGAYNEQFF TGTGCCAGCAGCTTAAATCGGGGGGCCTACAATGAGCAGTTCTTC
. TRBJ2-5 TRBV5-1 . CASSLEASLYQETQYF TGCGCCAGCAGCTTGGAAGCTAGCCTGTACCAAGAGACCCAGTACTTC
. TRBJ1-5 TRBV2 . CASSVRGSNQPQHF TGTGCCAGCAGTGTCCGGGGGAGCAATCAGCCCCAGCATTTT
. TRBJ1-1 TRBV5-1 TRBD1 CASRYQTGRSGDTEAFF TGCGCCAGCAGGTACCAGACAGGGAGAAGTGGGGACACTGAAGCTTTCTTT
. TRBJ1-1 TRBV20-1 . CSVGQTLEAFF TGCAGTGTAGGACAGACACTTGAAGCTTTCTTT
. TRBJ1-4 TRBV12-3/TRBV12-4 . CASSLKEGEKLFF TGTGCCAGCAGTTTAAAGGAGGGTGAAAAACTGTTTTTT
. TRBJ1-3 TRBV9 . CASSVAQGRNTIYF TGTGCCAGCAGCGTAGCTCAGGGAAGAAACACCATATATTTT
. TRBJ2-4 TRBV7-6 . CASSHSGGLAKNIQYF TGTGCCAGCAGCCATTCGGGGGGCCTAGCCAAAAACATTCAGTACTTC
. TRBJ2-1 TRBV19 . CASSTPREQFF TGTGCCAGTAGTACCCCCCGGGAGCAGTTCTTC
. TRBJ2-7 TRBV5-4 TRBD2 CASSPGIAGGPYEQYF TGTGCCAGCAGCCCGGGGATAGCGGGAGGGCCTTACGAGCAGTACTTC
. TRBJ1-1 TRBV6-6 TRBD1 CASSPGTGGYTEAFF TGTGCCAGCAGTCCCGGGACAGGGGGTTACACTGAAGCTTTCTTT
. TRBJ1-1 TRBV5-1 . CASSLVAGVETEAFF TGCGCCAGCAGCTTGGTAGCAGGGGTTGAGACTGAAGCTTTCTTT
. TRBJ1-1 TRBV14 . CASSRAGTPNTEAFF TGTGCCAGCAGCCGTGCCGGGACACCGAACACTGAAGCTTTCTTT
many TRBJ1-1 TRBV7-9 . CASSLATGYTEAFF TGTGCCAGCAGCTTAGCGACGGGGTACACTGAAGCTTTCTTT
. TRBJ2-5 TRBV6-5 TRBD1 CASRLTRGRETQYF TGTGCCAGCAGACTAACCAGGGGGCGGGAGACCCAGTACTTC